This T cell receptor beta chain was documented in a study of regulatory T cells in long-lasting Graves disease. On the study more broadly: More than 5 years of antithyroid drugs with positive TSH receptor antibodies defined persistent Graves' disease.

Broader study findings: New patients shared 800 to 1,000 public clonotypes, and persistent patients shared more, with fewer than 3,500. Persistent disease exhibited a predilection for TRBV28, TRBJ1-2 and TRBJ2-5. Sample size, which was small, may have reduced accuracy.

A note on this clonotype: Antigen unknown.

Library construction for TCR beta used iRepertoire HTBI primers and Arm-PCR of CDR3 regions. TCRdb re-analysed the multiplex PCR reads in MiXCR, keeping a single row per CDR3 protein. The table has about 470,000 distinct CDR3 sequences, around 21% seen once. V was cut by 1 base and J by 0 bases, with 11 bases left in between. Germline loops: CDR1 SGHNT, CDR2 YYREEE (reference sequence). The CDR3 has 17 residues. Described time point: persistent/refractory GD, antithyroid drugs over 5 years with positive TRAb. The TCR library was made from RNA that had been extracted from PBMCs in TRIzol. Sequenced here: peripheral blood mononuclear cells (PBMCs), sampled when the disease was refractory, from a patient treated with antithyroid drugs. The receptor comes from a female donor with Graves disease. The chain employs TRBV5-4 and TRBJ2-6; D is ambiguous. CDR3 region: CASSLPRPNSGANVLTF. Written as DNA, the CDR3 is TGTGCCAGCAGCTTGCCGCGACCGAACTCTGGGGCCAACGTCCTGACTTTC.